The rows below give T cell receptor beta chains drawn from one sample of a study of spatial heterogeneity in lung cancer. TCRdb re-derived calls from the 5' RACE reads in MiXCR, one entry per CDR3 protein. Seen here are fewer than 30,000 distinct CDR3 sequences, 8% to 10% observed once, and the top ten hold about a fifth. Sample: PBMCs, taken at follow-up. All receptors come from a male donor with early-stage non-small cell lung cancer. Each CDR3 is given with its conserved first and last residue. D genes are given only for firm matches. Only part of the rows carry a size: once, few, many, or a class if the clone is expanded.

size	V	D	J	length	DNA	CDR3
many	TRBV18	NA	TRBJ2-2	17	TGTGCCAGCTCACCGAACGTTCAGTCCGCGAACACCGGGGAGCTGTTTTTT	CASSPNVQSANTGELFF
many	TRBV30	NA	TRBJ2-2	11	TGTGCCTGGAAATACACCGGGGAGCTGTTTTTT	CAWKYTGELFF
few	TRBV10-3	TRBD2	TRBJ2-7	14	TGTGCCATCAGTGGAAGCGGGGGGGACCACGAGCAGTACTTC	CAISGSGGDHEQYF
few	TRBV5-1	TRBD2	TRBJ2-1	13	TGCGCCAGCAGCTTCGGGGGGGCCTATGAGCAGTTCTTC	CASSFGGAYEQFF
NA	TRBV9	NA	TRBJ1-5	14	TGTGCCAGCAGCCCCTCAGGGTCAGGTCAGCCCCAGCATTTT	CASSPSGSGQPQHF
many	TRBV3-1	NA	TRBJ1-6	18	TGTGCCAGCAGCCCAGGGCCAACTTCGGGACGGAGGGAATCACCCCTCCACTTT	CASSPGPTSGRRESPLHF
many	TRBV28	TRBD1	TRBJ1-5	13	TGTGCCACAAACAGGGGGCCAGAACAGCCCCAGCATTTT	CATNRGPEQPQHF
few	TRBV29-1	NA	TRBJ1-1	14	TGCAGCGTCGTTTTAACGGGAGGGAACACTGAAGCTTTCTTT	CSVVLTGGNTEAFF
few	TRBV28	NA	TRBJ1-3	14	TGTGCCAGCAGTTTACAAACAACTGGAAACACCATATATTTT	CASSLQTTGNTIYF
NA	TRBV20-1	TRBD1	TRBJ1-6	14	TGCAGTGCTGGAAGACAGGGGGAAGTGGCACCCCTCCACTTT	CSAGRQGEVAPLHF
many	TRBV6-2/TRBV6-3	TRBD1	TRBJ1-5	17	TGTGCCAGCAGTTTGGCAGGGGGCCACTATAGCAATCAGCCCCAGCATTTT	CASSLAGGHYSNQPQHF